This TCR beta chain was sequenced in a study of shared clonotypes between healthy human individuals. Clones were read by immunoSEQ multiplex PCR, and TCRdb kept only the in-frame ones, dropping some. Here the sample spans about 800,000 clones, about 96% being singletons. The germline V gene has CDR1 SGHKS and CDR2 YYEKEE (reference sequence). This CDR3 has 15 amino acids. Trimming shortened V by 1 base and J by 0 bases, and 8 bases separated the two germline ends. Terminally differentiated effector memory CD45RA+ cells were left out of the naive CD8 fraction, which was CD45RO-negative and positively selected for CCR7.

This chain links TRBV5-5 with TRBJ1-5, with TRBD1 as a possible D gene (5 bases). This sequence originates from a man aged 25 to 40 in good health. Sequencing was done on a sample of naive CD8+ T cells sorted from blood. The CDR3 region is CASSLYGHSNQPQHF. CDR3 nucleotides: TGTGCCAGCAGCTTGTATGGACATAGCAATCAGCCCCAGCATTTT.